Detailed here is one TCR beta chain. The CDR3 extends over 12 amino acids. V gave up 3 bases and J gave up 12 bases; unmatched junction bases: 5. Germline CDR1 reads SEHNR; CDR2 reads FQNEAQ (reference sequence). Study processing details: By means of reference gene primer amplification, nucleated cell counts were estimated. The table came from immunoSEQ multiplex PCR; TCRdb's copy has only in-frame clones and leaves some out. Clonal size and the V and J genes are those of that table, whereas D and trimming came from the DNA. In the table there are approximately 260,000 clones, around 89% of which are singletons. Those enrolled in Seattle joined during active infection and were followed longitudinally afterward. These data belong to a study of blood T cell repertoires in COVID-19. At the level of the study: Samples taken during acute and convalescent COVID-19 were collected in the United States, Italy and Spain. From T cells, B-cell-depleted T cells, or PBMCs came the material, which was cDNA or gDNA.

The V gene is TRBV7-9, the J gene TRBJ2-1; 7 nucleotides agree with TRBD2. The sample consisted of peripheral blood. The TCR comes from a woman aged 55-70 years with COVID-19, enrolled during active disease. The CDR3 reads CASSLLGGGQFF. CDR3 DNA: TGTGCCAGCAGCTTGTTAGGCGGGGGGCAGTTCTTC.